These T cell receptor beta chains were read from a single sample in a study of blood T cell repertoires in COVID-19. The table came from immunoSEQ multiplex PCR; TCRdb's copy has only in-frame clones and leaves some out. Of approximately 170,000 clones listed, around 83% are singletons. Sequencing used PBMCs or T cells enriched from blood (not recorded which). These receptors all stem from a woman aged 50 to 60 in a cohort exposed to, infected with or recovered from COVID-19 (not recorded which). Each CDR3 is given with its conserved first and last residue. A row's size may be missing; if present it is once, few, many or a size class.

CDR3 length	V gene	J gene	clone size	CDR3 protein
15	TRBV7-2	TRBJ2-2	.	CASSRGQVWTGELFF
16	TRBV4-1	TRBJ2-2	.	CASSQRLAGGPGELFF
15	TRBV3-1/TRBV3-2	TRBJ2-7	.	CASTPNDGTDYEQYF
20	TRBV13	TRBJ2-1	.	CASSLGSGLAGATTYNEQFF
15	TRBV7-9	TRBJ1-1	.	CASSLALPGQTEAFF
13	TRBV12-3/TRBV12-4	TRBJ2-3	.	CASRLLGTDTQYF
16	TRBV25-1	TRBJ1-1	once	CASSERLGTGNTEAFF
16	TRBV28	TRBJ1-6	.	CASSSGTSQENSPLHF
16	TRBV27	TRBJ2-5	.	CASSPGTSGVQETQYF
17	TRBV4-1	TRBJ2-3	.	CASSQERTSGSTDTQYF
14	TRBV6-6	TRBJ2-1	.	CASSYSKSENEQFF
14	TRBV5-6	TRBJ1-2	.	CASSQVGGNYGYTF
17	TRBV7-6	TRBJ2-7	.	CASSSPTANADSYEQYF
14	TRBV19	TRBJ2-7	.	CASSIGRETYEQYF
14	TRBV19	TRBJ1-5	.	CASSPTGGVWAQHF
14	TRBV28	TRBJ1-3	.	CASSLQGSGNTIYF
17	TRBV2	TRBJ2-7	.	CASSEAKSGLSSYEQYF
13	TRBV10-2	TRBJ1-1	.	CASSTGERTEAFF
14	TRBV5-1	TRBJ2-7	.	CASSFSGSAGEQYF
16	TRBV18	TRBJ2-5	.	CASSPIRDRGWETQYF
17	TRBV19	TRBJ2-1	.	CASSIAGLAGANNEQFF
16	TRBV5-5	TRBJ2-2	.	CASSLLGQGKSGELFF
17	TRBV7-2	TRBJ2-3	.	CASSQQAGTSPTDTQYF
14	TRBV5-6	TRBJ1-2	few	CASSLGQASYGYTF
13	TRBV29-1	TRBJ1-1	once	CSVSRSMNTEAFF
18	TRBV11-3	TRBJ2-2	.	CASSLGPRLAGDTGELFF
16	TRBV30	TRBJ1-1	.	CAWKGRGGALNTEAFF
15	TRBV18	TRBJ1-4	.	CASSPQDRTNEKLFF
13	TRBV29-1	TRBJ1-1	.	CSVEESENTEAFF
14	TRBV19	TRBJ1-2	.	CASTTLLEAPGYTF
13	TRBV7-9	TRBJ2-1	.	CASSFGGAVEQFF
17	TRBV4-2	TRBJ1-2	few	CASSPRRGGAESSGYTF
16	TRBV18	TRBJ1-3	.	CASSPFSEAPGNTIYF
16	TRBV4-2	TRBJ1-3	.	CASSQFFVSSGNTIYF
13	TRBV18	TRBJ2-7	.	CASSPGAEGEQYF
11	TRBV5-6	TRBJ2-1	.	CASSLVDEQFF
13	TRBV7-2	TRBJ2-7	.	CASSWAAAYEQYF
17	TRBV23-1	TRBJ2-1	once	CASSQTFPGLAVGEQFF
15	TRBV27	TRBJ1-3	.	CASSSSQGHGNTIYF
14	TRBV5-6	TRBJ2-7	once	CASSMGLSSYEQYF
14	TRBV28	TRBJ2-1	.	CASSSGLTNNEQFF
14	TRBV15	TRBJ2-7	once	CATSRNRGTYEQYF
21	TRBV28	TRBJ1-6	.	CASSFSPKASSTGPYNSPLHF
14	TRBV28	TRBJ2-7	.	CASSPGSTVYEQYF
15	TRBV5-6	TRBJ1-1	.	CASSLGWLAGTEAFF
12	TRBV19	TRBJ1-1	.	CASTGGHTEAFF
17	TRBV6-2/TRBV6-3	TRBJ1-2	.	CASSSWGGQTKNYGYTF
16	TRBV5-1	TRBJ2-5	.	CASSFSGRASIETQYF
16	TRBV4-1	TRBJ2-1	.	CASSQRTGIANNEQFF
15	TRBV7-9	TRBJ2-2	.	CASSFTQQGTGELFF
14	TRBV29-1	TRBJ2-2	.	CSVGASGGTGELFF
16	TRBV4-1	TRBJ2-7	.	CASSQTGSQPAYEQYF
14	TRBV13	TRBJ1-2	.	CASSFGEEGHGYTF
13	TRBV28	TRBJ2-1	.	CASSFRVVNEQFF
15	TRBV27	TRBJ2-1	.	CASTLLGQSYNEQFF
14	TRBV5-1	TRBJ2-7	.	CASSLGTTGMEQYF
15	TRBV28	TRBJ1-4	.	CASRKPGQGAEKLFF
13	TRBV19	TRBJ1-2	.	CASSIQDRGGYTF
15	TRBV7-9	TRBJ2-7	.	CASSLRDLREYEQYF
15	TRBV28	TRBJ1-3	.	CASSSYRGSGNTIYF